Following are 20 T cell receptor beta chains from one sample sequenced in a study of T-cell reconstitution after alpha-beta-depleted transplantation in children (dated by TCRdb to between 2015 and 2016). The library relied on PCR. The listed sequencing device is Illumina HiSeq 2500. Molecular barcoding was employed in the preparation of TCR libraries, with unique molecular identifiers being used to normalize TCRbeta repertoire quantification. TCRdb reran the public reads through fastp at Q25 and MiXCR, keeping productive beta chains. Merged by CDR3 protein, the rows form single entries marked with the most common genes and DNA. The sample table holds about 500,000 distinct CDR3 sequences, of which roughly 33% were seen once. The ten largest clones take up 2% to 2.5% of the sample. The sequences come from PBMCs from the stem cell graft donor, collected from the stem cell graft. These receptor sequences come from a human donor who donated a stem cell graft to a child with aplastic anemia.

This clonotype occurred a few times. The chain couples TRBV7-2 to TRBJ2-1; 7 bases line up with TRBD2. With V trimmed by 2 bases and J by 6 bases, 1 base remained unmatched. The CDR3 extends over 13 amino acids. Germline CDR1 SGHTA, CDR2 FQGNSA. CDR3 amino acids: CASSLSGANEQFF. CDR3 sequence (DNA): TGTGCCAGCAGCTTAAGCGGGGCCAATGAGCAGTTCTTC.

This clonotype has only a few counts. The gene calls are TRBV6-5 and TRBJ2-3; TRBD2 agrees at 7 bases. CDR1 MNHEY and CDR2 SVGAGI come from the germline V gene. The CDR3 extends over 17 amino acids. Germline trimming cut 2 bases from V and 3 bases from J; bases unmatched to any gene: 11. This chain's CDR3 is CASSYTGGVAPTDTQYF. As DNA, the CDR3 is TGTGCCAGCAGTTACACGGGGGGAGTAGCTCCTACAGATACGCAGTATTTT.

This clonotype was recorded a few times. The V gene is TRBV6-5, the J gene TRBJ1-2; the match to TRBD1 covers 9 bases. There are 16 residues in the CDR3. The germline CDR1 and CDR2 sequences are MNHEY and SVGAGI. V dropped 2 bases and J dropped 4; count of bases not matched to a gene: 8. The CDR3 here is CASSYTPWDRVYGYTF. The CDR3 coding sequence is TGTGCCAGCAGTTACACGCCCTGGGACAGGGTCTATGGCTACACCTTC.

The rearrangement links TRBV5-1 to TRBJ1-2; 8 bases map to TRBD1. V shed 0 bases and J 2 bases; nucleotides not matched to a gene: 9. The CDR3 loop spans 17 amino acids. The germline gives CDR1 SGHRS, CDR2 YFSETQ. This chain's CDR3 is CASSLGTGRIANYGYTF. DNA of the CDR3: TGCGCCAGCAGCTTGGGGACAGGGCGGATTGCGAACTATGGCTACACCTTC.

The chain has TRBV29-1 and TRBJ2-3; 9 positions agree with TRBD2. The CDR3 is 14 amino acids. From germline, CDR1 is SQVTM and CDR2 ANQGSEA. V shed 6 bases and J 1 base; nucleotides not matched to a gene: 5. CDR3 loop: CSVGIAGGTDTQYF. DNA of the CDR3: TGCAGCGTGGGGATAGCGGGAGGCACAGATACGCAGTATTTT.

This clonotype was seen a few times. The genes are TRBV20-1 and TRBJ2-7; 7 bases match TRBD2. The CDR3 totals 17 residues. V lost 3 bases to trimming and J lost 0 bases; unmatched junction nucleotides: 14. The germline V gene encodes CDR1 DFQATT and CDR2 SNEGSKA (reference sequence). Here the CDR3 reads CSASGGTERRGSYEQYF. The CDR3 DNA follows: TGCAGTGCTAGCGGGGGGACTGAACGAAGAGGCTCCTACGAGCAGTACTTC.

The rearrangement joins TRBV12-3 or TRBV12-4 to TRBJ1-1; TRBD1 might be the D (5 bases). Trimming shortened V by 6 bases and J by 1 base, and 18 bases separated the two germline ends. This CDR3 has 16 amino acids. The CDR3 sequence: CASSFSGGRKNTEAFF. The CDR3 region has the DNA TGTGCCAGCAGCTTTTCGGGGGGACGGAAGAACACTGAAGCTTTCTTT.

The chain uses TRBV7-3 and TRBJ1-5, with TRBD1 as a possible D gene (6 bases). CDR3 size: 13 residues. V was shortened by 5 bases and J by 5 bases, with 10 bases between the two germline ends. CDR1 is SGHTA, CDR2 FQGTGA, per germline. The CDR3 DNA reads TGTGCCAGCAGCCGGGACACAGATCAGCCCCAGCATTTT. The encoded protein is CASSRDTDQPQHF. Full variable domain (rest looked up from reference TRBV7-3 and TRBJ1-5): GAGVSQTPSNKVTEKGKYVELRCDPISGHTALYWYRQSLGQGPEFLIYFQGTGAADDSGLPNDRFFAVRPEGSVSTLKIQRTERGDSAVYLCASSRDTDQPQHFGDGTRLSIL.

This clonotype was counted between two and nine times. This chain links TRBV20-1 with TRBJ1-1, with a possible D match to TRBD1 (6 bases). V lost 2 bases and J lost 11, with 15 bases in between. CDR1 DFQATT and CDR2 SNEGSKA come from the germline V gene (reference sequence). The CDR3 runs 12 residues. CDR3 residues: CSARLEGVRAFF. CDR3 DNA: TGCAGTGCTAGACTCGAGGGGGTGAGGGCTTTCTTT.

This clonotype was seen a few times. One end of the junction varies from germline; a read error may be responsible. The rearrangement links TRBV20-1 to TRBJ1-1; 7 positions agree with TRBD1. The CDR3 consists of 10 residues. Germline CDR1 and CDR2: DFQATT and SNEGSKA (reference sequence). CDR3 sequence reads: CSARAGGSLF. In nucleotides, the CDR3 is TGCAGTGCTAGAGCAGGGGGTAGTCTCTTT.

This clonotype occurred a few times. In DNA, the CDR3 is TGCAGCGTTGCTATCGAGGGATTGAGGGAGACCCAGTACTTC. It encodes CSVAIEGLRETQYF. This chain uses TRBV29-1 with TRBJ2-5, with a possible D match to TRBD2 (5 bases). This CDR3 contains 14 residues. The germline V and J ends were trimmed by 4 bases and 5 bases, with 17 bases remaining between them. From germline, CDR1 is SQVTM and CDR2 ANQGSEA. The full variable domain, with the rest looked up from reference TRBV29-1 and TRBJ2-5, is SAVISQKPSRDICQRGTSLTIQCQVDSQVTMMFWYRQQPGQSLTLIATANQGSEATYESGFVIDKFPISRPNLTFSTLTVSNMSPEDSSIYLCSVAIEGLRETQYFGPGTRLLVL.

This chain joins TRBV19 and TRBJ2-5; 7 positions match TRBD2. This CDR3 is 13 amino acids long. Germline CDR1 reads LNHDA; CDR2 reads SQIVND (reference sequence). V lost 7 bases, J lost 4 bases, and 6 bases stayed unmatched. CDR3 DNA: TGTGCCAGTAAGCGGGGAGATTCAGAGACCCAGTACTTC. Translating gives CASKRGDSETQYF.

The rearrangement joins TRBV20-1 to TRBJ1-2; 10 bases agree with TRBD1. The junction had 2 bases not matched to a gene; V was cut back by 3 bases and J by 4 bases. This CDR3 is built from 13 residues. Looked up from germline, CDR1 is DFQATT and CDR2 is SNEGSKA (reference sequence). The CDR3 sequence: CSARDRGSYGYTF. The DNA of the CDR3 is TGCAGTGCTAGGGACAGGGGGAGCTATGGCTACACCTTC.

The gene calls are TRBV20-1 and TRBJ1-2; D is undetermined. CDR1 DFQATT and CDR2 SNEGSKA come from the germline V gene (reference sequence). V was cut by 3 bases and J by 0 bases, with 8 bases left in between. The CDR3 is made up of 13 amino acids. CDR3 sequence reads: CSASPKTNYGYTF. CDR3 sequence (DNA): TGCAGTGCTAGCCCCAAGACTAACTATGGCTACACCTTC.

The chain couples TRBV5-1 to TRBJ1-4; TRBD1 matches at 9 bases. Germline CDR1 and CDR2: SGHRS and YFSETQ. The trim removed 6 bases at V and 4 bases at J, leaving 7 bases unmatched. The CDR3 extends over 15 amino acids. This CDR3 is CASNIGDRDNEKLFF. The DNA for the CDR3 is TGCGCCAGCAACATCGGGGACAGGGATAATGAAAAACTGTTTTTT. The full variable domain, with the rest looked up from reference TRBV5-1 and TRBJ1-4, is KAGVTQTPRYLIKTRGQQVTLSCSPISGHRSVSWYQQTPGQGLQFLFEYFSETQRNKGNFPGRFSGRQFSNSRSEMNVSTLELGDSALYLCASNIGDRDNEKLFFGSGTQLSVL.

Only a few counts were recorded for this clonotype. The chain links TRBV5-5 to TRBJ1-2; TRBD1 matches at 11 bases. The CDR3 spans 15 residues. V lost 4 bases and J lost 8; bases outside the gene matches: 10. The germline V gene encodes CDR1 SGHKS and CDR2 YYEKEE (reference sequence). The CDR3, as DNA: TGTGCCAGCAGCACCCTCGGACAGGGGGCGAGAGGCTACACCTTC. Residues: CASSTLGQGARGYTF.

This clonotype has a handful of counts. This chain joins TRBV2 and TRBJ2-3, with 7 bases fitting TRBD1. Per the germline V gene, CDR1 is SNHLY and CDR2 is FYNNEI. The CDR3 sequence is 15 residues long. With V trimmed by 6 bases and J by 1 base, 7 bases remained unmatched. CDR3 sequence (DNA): TGTGCCAGCAGGGAGACAGGGCTCGGCACAGATACGCAGTATTTT. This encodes CASRETGLGTDTQYF.

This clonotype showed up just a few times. The CDR3 DNA sequence: TGTGCCAGCAGTCCCGAGGGGAGGGCCCCCTACGAGCAGTACGTC. It translates to CASSPEGRAPYEQYV. The chain is built from TRBV6-2 or TRBV6-3 and TRBJ2-7; 7 bases fit TRBD2. This CDR3 has 15 amino acids. V shed 5 bases and J 2 bases; nucleotides not matched to a gene: 9. CDR1 and CDR2 from the germline V gene are MNHEY and SVGEGT.

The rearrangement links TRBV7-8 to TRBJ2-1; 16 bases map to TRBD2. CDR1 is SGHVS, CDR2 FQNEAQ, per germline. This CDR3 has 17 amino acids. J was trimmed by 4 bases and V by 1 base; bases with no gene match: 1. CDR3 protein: CASSLVGLAGGYNEQFF. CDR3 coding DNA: TGTGCCAGCAGCTTAGTGGGACTAGCGGGAGGGTACAATGAGCAGTTCTTC.

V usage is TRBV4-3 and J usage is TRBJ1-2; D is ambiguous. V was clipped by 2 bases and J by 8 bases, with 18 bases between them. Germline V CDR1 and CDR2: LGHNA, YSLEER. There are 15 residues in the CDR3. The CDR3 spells CASSQILGSLEGYTF. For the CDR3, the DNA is TGCGCCAGCAGCCAAATACTCGGGTCGCTGGAAGGCTACACCTTC.